This is a list of T cell receptor beta chains from one sample in a study of PD-1 blockade in mismatch repair-deficient tumors. Libraries were prepared by immunoSEQ multiplex PCR; TCRdb keeps only in-frame clonotypes and omits some of them. This table has about 100,000 clones, about 79% appearing once. The material sequenced was peripheral blood, taken 36 weeks after starting pembrolizumab. The origin of the receptors is an adult with mismatch repair-deficient cancer. Both conserved end residues are part of each CDR3. A D gene is named only where the DNA matches it firmly. Only part of the rows carry a size: once, few, many, or a class if the clone is expanded.

v_gene,d_gene,abundance,j_gene,CDR3nt,CDR3aa
TRBV5-1,TRBD1,.,TRBJ2-7,TGCGCCAGCAGCTTGTATGGAGGGGACAGGGCAATGGACGAGCAGTACTTC,CASSLYGGDRAMDEQYF
TRBV27,.,few,TRBJ2-7,TGTGCCAGCAGTTTGTCCCAGGCCTCTACCTACGAGCAGTACTTC,CASSLSQASTYEQYF
TRBV5-8,.,.,TRBJ2-1,TGTGCCAGTCGAGTCAATGAGCAGTTCTTC,CASRVNEQFF
TRBV6-1,.,.,TRBJ1-1,TGTGCCAGCAGTGGGAGTCGGGGCACTGAAGCTTTCTTT,CASSGSRGTEAFF
TRBV11-2,.,.,TRBJ1-1,TGTGCCAGCAGCTTCTTGAGGGGGAACACTGAAGCTTTCTTT,CASSFLRGNTEAFF
TRBV30,.,.,TRBJ2-5,TGTGCCTTGAACGGTAAACAGGAGATCCAAGAGACCCAGTACTTC,CALNGKQEIQETQYF
TRBV2,TRBD1,.,TRBJ1-1,TGTGCCAGCCAGACAGGGCCGAACACTGAAGCTTTCTTT,CASQTGPNTEAFF
TRBV5-1,.,.,TRBJ1-4,TGCGCCAGCAGCTTGGCGGGGTGGGATCTGTTTTTT,CASSLAGWDLFF
TRBV19,TRBD1,.,TRBJ1-1,TGTGCCAGTAGTATGTGGGACAGGGGGGACACTGAAGCTTTCTTT,CASSMWDRGDTEAFF
TRBV4-1,TRBD2,.,TRBJ2-1,TGCGCCAGCAGCCAAGACCCTCTAGCGGGCGGAAGGCCCTACAATGAGCAGTTCTTC,CASSQDPLAGGRPYNEQFF
TRBV5-4,TRBD2,.,TRBJ2-7,TGTGCCAGCAGTCAAGCGGGAGGGTACATCTACGAGCAGTACTTC,CASSQAGGYIYEQYF
TRBV4-2,.,.,TRBJ2-7,TGTGCCAGCAGCCCAATACGACTGCCAACCTACGAGCAGTACTTC,CASSPIRLPTYEQYF
TRBV15,.,.,TRBJ2-1,TGTGCCACCAGCAGAGATATGACGGGGGACAATGAGCAGTTCTTC,CATSRDMTGDNEQFF
TRBV6-1,.,.,TRBJ1-5,TGTGCCAGCAGTGAAGCGCGACAATCCCCCCAGCATTTT,CASSEARQSPQHF
TRBV18,.,.,TRBJ1-5,TGTGCCAGCTCACCAATTAACAATCAGCCCCAGCATTTT,CASSPINNQPQHF
TRBV13,TRBD1,.,TRBJ1-1,TGTGCCAGCAGCCTAGAAGACAGGGGTAGCACTGAAGCTTTCTTT,CASSLEDRGSTEAFF
TRBV18,TRBD1,.,TRBJ1-2,TGTGCCAGCTCACCACAGGGGGCGTTAGATGGCTACACCTTC,CASSPQGALDGYTF
TRBV27,.,.,TRBJ2-1,TGTGCCAGCAGTTTCTCCGCGGGCCTCTCCTACAATGAGCAGTTCTTC,CASSFSAGLSYNEQFF
TRBV9,.,.,TRBJ2-2,TGTGCCAGCAGCGGACCCAGCACCGGGGAGCTGTTTTTT,CASSGPSTGELFF
TRBV9,.,.,TRBJ1-3,TGTGCCAGCAGCTCATCGGACAGACCAGGAAACACCATATATTTT,CASSSSDRPGNTIYF
TRBV7-2,.,.,TRBJ2-2,TGTGCCAGCAGCTTAGAGGTGGGGGCAGCGAACACCGGGGAGCTGTTTTTT,CASSLEVGAANTGELFF
TRBV29-1,TRBD1,few,TRBJ2-7,TGCAGCGTCGTCGGGACAGTATCCTACGAGCAGTACTTC,CSVVGTVSYEQYF
TRBV7-7,.,.,TRBJ2-2,TGTGCTAGCAGCTTAGCCGCACCCGGGTTTGGTAGCGGGGAGCTGTTTTTT,CASSLAAPGFGSGELFF
TRBV10-1,.,once,TRBJ1-3,TGCGCCAGCAGTGCGGGAAACACCATATATTTT,CASSAGNTIYF
TRBV7-3,.,.,TRBJ2-1,TGTGCCAGCAGCTTAAAGGGAGGGACATCCGTTCTGATATTACATGAGCAGTTCTTC,CASSLKGGTSVLILHEQFF
TRBV7-9,.,few,TRBJ1-1,TGTGCCAGCAGCTTAAAGAACACTGAAGCTTTCTTT,CASSLKNTEAFF